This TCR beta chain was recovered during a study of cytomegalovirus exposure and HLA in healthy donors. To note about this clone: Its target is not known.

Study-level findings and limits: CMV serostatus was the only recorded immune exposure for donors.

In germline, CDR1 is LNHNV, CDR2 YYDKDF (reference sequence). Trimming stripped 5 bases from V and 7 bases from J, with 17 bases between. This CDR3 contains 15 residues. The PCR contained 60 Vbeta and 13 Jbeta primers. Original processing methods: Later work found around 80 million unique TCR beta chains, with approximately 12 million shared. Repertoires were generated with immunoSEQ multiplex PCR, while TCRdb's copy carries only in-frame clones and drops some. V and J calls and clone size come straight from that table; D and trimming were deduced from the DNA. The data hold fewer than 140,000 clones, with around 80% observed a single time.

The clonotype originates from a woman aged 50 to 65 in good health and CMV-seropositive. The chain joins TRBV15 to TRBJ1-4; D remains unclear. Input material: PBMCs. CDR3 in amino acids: CATSGNGFAGEKLFF. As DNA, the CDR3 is TGTGCCACCAGCGGTAACGGGTTTGCGGGTGAAAAACTGTTTTTT.